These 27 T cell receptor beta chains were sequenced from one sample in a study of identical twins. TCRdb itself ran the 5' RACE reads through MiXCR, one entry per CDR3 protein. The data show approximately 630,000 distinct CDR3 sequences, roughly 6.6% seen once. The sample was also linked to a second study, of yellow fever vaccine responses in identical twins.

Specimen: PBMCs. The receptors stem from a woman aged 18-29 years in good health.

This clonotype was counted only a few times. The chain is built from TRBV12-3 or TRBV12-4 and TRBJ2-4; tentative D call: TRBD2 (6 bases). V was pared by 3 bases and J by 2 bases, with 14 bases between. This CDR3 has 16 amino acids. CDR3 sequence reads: CASSFGVGGTKNIQYF. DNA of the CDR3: TGTGCCAGCAGTTTCGGGGTTGGGGGGACCAAAAACATTCAGTACTTC.

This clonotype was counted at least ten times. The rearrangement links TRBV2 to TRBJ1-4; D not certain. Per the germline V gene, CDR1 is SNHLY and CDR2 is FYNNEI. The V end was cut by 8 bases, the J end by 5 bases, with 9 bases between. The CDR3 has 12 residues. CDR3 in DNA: TGTGCCAGCGGGAAGGGAAATGAAAAACTGTTTTTT. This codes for CASGKGNEKLFF. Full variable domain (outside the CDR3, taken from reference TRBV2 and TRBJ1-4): EPEVTQTPSHQVTQMGQEVILRCVPISNHLYFYWYRQILGQKVEFLVSFYNNEISEKSEIFDDQFSVERPDGSNFTLKIRSTKLEDSAMYFCASGKGNEKLFFGSGTQLSVL.

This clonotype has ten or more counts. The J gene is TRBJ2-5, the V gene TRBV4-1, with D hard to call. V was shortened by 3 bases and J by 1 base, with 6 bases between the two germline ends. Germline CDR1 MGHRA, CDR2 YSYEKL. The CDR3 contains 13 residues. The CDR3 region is CASSQVLQETQYF. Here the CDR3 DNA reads TGCGCCAGCAGCCAGGTACTCCAAGAGACCCAGTACTTC.

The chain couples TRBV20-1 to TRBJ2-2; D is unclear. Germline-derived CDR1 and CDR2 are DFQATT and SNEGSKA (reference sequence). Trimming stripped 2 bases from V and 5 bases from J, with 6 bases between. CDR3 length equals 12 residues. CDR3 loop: CSARSPTGELFF. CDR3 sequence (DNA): TGCAGTGCTAGAAGTCCTACCGGGGAGCTGTTTTTT.

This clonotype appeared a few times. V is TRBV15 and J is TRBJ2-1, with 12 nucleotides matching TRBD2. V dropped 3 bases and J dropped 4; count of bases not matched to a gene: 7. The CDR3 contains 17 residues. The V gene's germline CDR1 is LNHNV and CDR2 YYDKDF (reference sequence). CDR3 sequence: CATSSVTSGGPYNEQFF. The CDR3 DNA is TGTGCCACCAGCAGCGTTACTAGCGGGGGGCCGTACAATGAGCAGTTCTTC. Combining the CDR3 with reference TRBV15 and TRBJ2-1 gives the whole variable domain DAMVIQNPRYQVTQFGKPVTLSCSQTLNHNVMYWYQQKSSQAPKLLFHYYDKDFNNEADTPDNFQSRRPNTSFCFLDIRSPGLGDTAMYLCATSSVTSGGPYNEQFFGPGTRLTVL.

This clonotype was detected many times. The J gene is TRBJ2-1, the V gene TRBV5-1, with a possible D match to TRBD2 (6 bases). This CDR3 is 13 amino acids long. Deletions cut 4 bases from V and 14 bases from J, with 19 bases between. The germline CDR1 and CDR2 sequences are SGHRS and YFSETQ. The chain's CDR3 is CASSPPLGGAEFF. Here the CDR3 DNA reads TGCGCCAGCAGCCCCCCTTTAGGCGGGGCTGAGTTCTTC. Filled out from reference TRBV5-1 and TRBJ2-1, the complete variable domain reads KAGVTQTPRYLIKTRGQQVTLSCSPISGHRSVSWYQQTPGQGLQFLFEYFSETQRNKGNFPGRFSGRQFSNSRSEMNVSTLELGDSALYLCASSPPLGGAEFFGPGTRLTVL.

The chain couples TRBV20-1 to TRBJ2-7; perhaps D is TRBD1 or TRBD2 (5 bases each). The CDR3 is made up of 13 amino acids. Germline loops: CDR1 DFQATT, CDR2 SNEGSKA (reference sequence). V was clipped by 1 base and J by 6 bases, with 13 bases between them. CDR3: CSARVGTAAEQYV. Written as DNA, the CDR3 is TGCAGTGCTAGAGTGGGGACCGCGGCCGAGCAGTACGTC.

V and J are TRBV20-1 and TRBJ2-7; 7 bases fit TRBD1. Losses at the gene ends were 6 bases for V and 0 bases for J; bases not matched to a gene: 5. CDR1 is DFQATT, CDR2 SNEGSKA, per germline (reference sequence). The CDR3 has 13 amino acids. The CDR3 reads CSAMTGSSYEQYF. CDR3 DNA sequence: TGCAGTGCGATGACAGGGAGCTCCTACGAGCAGTACTTC.

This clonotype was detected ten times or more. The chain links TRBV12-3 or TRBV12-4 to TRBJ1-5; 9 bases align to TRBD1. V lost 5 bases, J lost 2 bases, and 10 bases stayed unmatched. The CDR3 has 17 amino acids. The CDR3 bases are TGTGCCAGCAGTCACACCGGGACAGGGTCGGGCAATCAGCCCCAGCATTTT. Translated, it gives CASSHTGTGSGNQPQHF.

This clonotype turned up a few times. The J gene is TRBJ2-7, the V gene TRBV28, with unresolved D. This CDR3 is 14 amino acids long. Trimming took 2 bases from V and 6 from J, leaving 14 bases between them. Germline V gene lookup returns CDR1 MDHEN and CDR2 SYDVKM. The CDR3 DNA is TGTGCCAGCAGTTTAAGCTTCGGAGTTCCCGAGCAGTACTTC. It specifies CASSLSFGVPEQYF. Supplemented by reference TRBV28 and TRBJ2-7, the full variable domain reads DVKVTQSSRYLVKRTGEKVFLECVQDMDHENMFWYRQDPGLGLRLIYFSYDVKMKEKGDIPEGYSVSREKKERFSLILESASTNQTSMYLCASSLSFGVPEQYFGPGTRLTVT.

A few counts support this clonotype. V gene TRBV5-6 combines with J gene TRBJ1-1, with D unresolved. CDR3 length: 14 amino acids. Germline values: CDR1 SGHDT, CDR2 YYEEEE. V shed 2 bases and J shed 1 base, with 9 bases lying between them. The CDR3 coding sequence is TGTGCCAGCAGCTTAGGCTGGCGGAACACTGAAGCTTTCTTT. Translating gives CASSLGWRNTEAFF.

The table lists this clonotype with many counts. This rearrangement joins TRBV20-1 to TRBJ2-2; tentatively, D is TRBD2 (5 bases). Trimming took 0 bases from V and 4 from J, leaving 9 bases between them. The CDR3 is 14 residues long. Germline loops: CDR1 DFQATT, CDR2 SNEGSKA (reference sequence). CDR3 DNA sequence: TGCAGTGCTAGAGATACGGGGTCCACCGGGGAGCTGTTTTTT. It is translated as CSARDTGSTGELFF.

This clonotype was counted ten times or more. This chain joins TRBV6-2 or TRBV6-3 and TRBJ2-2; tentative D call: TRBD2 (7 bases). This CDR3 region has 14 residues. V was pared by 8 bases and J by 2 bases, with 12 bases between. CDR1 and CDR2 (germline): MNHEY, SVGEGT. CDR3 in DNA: TGTGCCAGCCGCCGGGGGGCTAACACCGGGGAGCTGTTTTTT. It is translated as CASRRGANTGELFF.

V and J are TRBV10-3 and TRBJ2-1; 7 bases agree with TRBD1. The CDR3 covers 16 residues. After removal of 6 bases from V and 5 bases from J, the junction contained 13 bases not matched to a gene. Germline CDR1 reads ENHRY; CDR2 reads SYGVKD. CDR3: CAIRLGAGTEDNEQFF. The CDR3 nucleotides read TGTGCCATCAGATTGGGGGCCGGGACAGAAGACAATGAGCAGTTCTTC.

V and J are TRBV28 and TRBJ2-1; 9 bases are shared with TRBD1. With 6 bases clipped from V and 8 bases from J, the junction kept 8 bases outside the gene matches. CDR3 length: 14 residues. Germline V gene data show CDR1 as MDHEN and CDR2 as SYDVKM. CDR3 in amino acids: CASRAYRGQHEQFF. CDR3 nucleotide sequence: TGTGCCAGCAGAGCATACAGGGGGCAGCATGAGCAGTTCTTC.

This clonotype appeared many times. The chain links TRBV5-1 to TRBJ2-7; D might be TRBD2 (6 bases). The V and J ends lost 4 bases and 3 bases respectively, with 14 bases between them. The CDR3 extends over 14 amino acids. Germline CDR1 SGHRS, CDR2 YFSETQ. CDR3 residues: CASSESQGGYEQYF. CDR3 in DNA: TGCGCCAGCAGCGAGTCTCAGGGAGGCTACGAGCAGTACTTC.

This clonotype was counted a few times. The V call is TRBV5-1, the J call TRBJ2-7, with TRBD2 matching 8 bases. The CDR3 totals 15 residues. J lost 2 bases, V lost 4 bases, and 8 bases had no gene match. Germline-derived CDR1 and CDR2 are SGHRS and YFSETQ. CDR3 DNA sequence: TGCGCCAGCAGCCCAGGACTACTAGCGGCCTACGAGCAGTACTTC. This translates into CASSPGLLAAYEQYF.

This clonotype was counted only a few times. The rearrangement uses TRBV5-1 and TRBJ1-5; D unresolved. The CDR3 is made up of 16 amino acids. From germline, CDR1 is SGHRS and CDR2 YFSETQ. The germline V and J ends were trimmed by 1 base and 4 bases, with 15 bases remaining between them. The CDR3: CASSLTPQPYNQPQHF. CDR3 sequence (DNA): TGCGCCAGCAGCTTGACCCCTCAACCGTATAATCAGCCCCAGCATTTT.

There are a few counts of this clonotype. CDR3 bases: TGTGCCACCAGCAGTGGTTCGCATACCTACTCCTACGAGCAGTACGTC. Amino acids: CATSSGSHTYSYEQYV. The chain couples TRBV15 to TRBJ2-7; D is unclear. This CDR3 is built from 16 residues. Germline CDR1 reads LNHNV; CDR2 reads YYDKDF (reference sequence). Trimming stripped 3 bases from V and 0 bases from J, with 15 bases between.

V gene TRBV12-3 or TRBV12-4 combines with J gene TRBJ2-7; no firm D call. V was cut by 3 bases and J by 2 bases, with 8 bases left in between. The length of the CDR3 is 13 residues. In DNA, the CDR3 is TGTGCCAGCAGTTTGTGGTCAACCTACGAGCAGTACTTC. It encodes CASSLWSTYEQYF.

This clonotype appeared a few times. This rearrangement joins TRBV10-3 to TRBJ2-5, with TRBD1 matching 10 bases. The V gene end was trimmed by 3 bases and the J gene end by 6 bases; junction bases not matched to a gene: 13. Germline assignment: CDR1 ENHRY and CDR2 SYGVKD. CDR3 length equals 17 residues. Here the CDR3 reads CAISDPPDRGLRKTQYF. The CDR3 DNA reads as TGTGCCATCAGTGACCCCCCAGACAGGGGGCTGAGGAAGACCCAGTACTTC.

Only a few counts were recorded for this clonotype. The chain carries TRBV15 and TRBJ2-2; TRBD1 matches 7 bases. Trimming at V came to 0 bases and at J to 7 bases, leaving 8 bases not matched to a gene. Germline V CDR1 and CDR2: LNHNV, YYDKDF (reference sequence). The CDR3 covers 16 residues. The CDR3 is CATSRDFEGADGELFF. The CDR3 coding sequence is TGTGCCACCAGCAGAGATTTTGAGGGGGCGGACGGGGAGCTGTTTTTT.

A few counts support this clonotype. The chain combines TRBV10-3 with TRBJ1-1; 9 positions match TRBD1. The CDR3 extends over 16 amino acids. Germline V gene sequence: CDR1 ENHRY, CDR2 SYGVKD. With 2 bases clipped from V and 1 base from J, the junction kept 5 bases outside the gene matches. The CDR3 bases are TGTGCCATCAGTGAGACAGGGGGCCCTACGAACACTGAAGCTTTCTTT. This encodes CAISETGGPTNTEAFF.

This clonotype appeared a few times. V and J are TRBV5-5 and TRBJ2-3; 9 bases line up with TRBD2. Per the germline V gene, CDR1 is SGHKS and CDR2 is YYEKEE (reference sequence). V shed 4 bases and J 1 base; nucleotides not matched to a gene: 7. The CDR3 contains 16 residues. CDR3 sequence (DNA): TGTGCCAGCAGCCCCGGGGCTAGCGGGGGCACAGATACGCAGTATTTT. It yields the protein CASSPGASGGTDTQYF.

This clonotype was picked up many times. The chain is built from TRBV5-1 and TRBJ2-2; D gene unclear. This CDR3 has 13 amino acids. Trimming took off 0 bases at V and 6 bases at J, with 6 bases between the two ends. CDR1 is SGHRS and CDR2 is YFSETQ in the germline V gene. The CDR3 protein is CASSLGNPGELFF. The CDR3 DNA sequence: TGCGCCAGCAGCTTGGGTAATCCCGGGGAGCTGTTTTTT.

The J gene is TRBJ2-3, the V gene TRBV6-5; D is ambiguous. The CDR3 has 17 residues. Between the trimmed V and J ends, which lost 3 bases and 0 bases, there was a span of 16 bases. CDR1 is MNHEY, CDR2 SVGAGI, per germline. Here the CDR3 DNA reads TGTGCCAGCAGTTATCTAGATAGAAAGGGTAGCACAGATACGCAGTATTTT. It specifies CASSYLDRKGSTDTQYF.

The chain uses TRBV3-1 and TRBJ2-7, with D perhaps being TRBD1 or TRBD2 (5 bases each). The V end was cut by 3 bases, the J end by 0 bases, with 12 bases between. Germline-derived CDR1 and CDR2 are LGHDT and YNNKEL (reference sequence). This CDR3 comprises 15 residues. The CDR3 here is CASSHGTASSYEQYF. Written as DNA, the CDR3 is TGTGCCAGCAGCCACGGGACGGCCTCCTCCTACGAGCAGTACTTC.